This is a list of T cell receptor beta chains from one sample in a study of T cell changes during pregnancy in multiple sclerosis. The protocol was immunoSEQ multiplex PCR, while the TCRdb copy is restricted to in-frame clones and leaves out a portion. The top ten hold more than 3% of the sample, which has roughly 29,000 clones, roughly 89% seen once. The sample here was CD4+ T cells from peripheral blood mononuclear cells, taken in the first trimester of pregnancy. These receptors originate from a female donor in good health, enrolled as a control in a pregnancy study. Each CDR3 is given with its conserved first and last residue. D genes are given only for firm matches. Clone sizes are given selectively: once, few, many, or a class where the clone is expanded.

V	J	size	D	CDR3	DNA
TRBV15	TRBJ2-1	.	.	CATSRDLTSYEQFF	TGTGCCACCAGCAGAGATCTAACGTCTTATGAGCAGTTCTTC
TRBV28	TRBJ1-1	.	TRBD1	CASRRTGVAFF	TGTGCCAGCAGGCGAACAGGGGTGGCTTTCTTT
TRBV6-5	TRBJ2-5	.	TRBD1	CASSSQGASETQYF	TGTGCCAGCAGTTCACAGGGGGCATCGGAGACCCAGTACTTC
TRBV5-1	TRBJ2-2	.	TRBD2	CASSPGQRGGPEFF	TGCGCCAGCAGCCCGGGGCAGCGGGGGGGCCCTGAGTTTTTT
TRBV5-4	TRBJ1-6	.	TRBD1	CASSLDRGLGGNSPLHF	TGTGCCAGCAGCTTGGACAGGGGCCTCGGGGGAAATTCACCCCTCCACTTT
TRBV19	TRBJ1-5	.	TRBD1	CASTGTGRQPQHF	TGTGCCAGTACCGGGACAGGTCGCCAGCCCCAGCATTTT
TRBV19	TRBJ1-1	.	TRBD1	CASSMAGGVTEAFF	TGTGCCAGTAGTATGGCAGGGGGCGTCACTGAAGCTTTCTTT
TRBV18	TRBJ1-2	.	TRBD1	CASSPGTGVGYTF	TGTGCCAGCTCACCCGGGACAGGGGTTGGCTACACCTTC
TRBV29-1	TRBJ2-7	.	TRBD1	CSAATGGPSVNEQYF	TGCAGCGCAGCCACAGGGGGCCCAAGTGTCAACGAGCAGTACTTC
TRBV7-2	TRBJ1-2	.	.	CASSFGGYGYTF	TGTGCCAGCAGCTTCGGGGGGTATGGCTACACTTTC
TRBV5-1	TRBJ1-2	.	.	CASSLGGQLRGYTF	TGCGCCAGCAGTTTGGGCGGACAGCTTAGGGGCTACACCTTC
TRBV28	TRBJ1-6	.	.	CASSGGWEGWNSPLHF	TGTGCCAGCAGCGGTGGGTGGGAGGGGTGGAATTCACCCCTCCACTTT
TRBV6-1	TRBJ2-5	.	TRBD2	CASSEAKGREIGETQYF	TGTGCCAGCAGTGAAGCGAAGGGGAGGGAGATAGGAGAGACCCAGTACTTC
TRBV28	TRBJ2-7	once	TRBD1	CASSPRDRGKTYEQYF	TGTGCCAGCAGTCCGCGGGACAGGGGTAAAACCTACGAGCAGTACTTC
TRBV2	TRBJ1-2	.	.	CASRRDTNYGYTF	TGTGCCAGCAGAAGGGACACTAACTATGGCTACACCTTC
TRBV4-2	TRBJ1-4	.	.	CASSQVAGTNEKLFF	TGTGCCAGCAGCCAAGTGGCAGGAACTAATGAAAAACTGTTTTTT
TRBV6-1	TRBJ2-7	.	.	CASSETHFLEQYF	TGTGCCAGCAGTGAAACCCACTTTCTGGAGCAGTACTTC
TRBV28	TRBJ1-2	once	.	CASSLTQEARRVYGYTF	TGTGCCAGCAGTTTAACGCAAGAGGCACGCAGAGTCTATGGCTACACCTTC
TRBV19	TRBJ1-5	.	.	CASSIGRNQPQHF	TGTGCCAGTAGTATAGGCAGAAATCAGCCCCAGCATTTT
TRBV27	TRBJ1-2	.	TRBD1	CASSRGQGSYGYTF	TGTGCCAGCAGTCGGGGACAGGGAAGTTATGGCTACACCTTC
TRBV2	TRBJ1-5	few	.	CASRTGPSNQPQHF	TGTGCCAGCAGGACAGGTCCTAGCAATCAGCCCCAGCATTTT
TRBV5-6	TRBJ1-3	.	.	CASSLAAGRNTIYF	TGTGCCAGCAGCTTGGCGGCGGGGCGAAACACCATATATTTT
TRBV5-4	TRBJ2-2	once	.	CASSAGQYTGELFF	TGTGCCAGCAGCGCGGGACAGTACACCGGGGAGCTGTTTTTT
TRBV10-3	TRBJ1-2	.	TRBD1	CAISVDRDSGYTF	TGTGCCATCAGTGTTGACAGGGATAGTGGCTACACCTTC
TRBV28	TRBJ1-4	.	.	CASSDSKEKLFF	TGTGCCAGCAGTGACAGCAAAGAAAAACTGTTTTTT
TRBV9	TRBJ2-2	.	TRBD2	CASSSYSGRATGELFF	TGTGCCAGCAGCTCCTATAGCGGGAGGGCCACCGGGGAGCTGTTTTTT
TRBV18	TRBJ1-3	.	.	CASSPRGLSSGNTIYF	TGTGCCAGCTCACCAAGAGGACTCAGCTCTGGAAACACCATATATTTT
TRBV5-1	TRBJ2-3	.	TRBD2	CASSKLAGFTDTQYF	TGCGCCAGCAGTAAGCTAGCGGGGTTCACAGATACGCAGTATTTT
TRBV28	TRBJ2-5	.	TRBD2	CASSLRAGGLETQYF	TGTGCCAGCAGTTTAAGGGCGGGGGGGCTAGAGACCCAGTACTTC
TRBV19	TRBJ2-1	once	.	CASSIGTRATGNEQFF	TGTGCCAGTAGTATTGGTACTCGGGCTACAGGCAATGAGCAGTTCTTC
TRBV4-3	TRBJ2-7	.	.	CASSQGTSLQQYF	TGCGCCAGCAGCCAAGGGACATCCTTACAGCAGTACTTC
TRBV7-2	TRBJ1-6	.	.	CASSLVGAHSPLHF	TGTGCCAGCAGCTTAGTAGGGGCACATTCACCCCTCCACTTT
TRBV23-1	TRBJ1-3	once	TRBD1	CASPTPSDRGRNTIYF	TGCGCCAGCCCCACCCCCTCGGACAGGGGACGAAACACCATATATTTT
TRBV25-1	TRBJ2-7	.	TRBD2	CASSAAGGYEQYF	TGTGCCAGCAGTGCAGCGGGGGGTTACGAGCAGTACTTC
TRBV5-6	TRBJ1-1	.	.	CASTWRLNTEAFF	TGTGCCAGCACCTGGAGGCTGAACACTGAAGCTTTCTTT
TRBV5-1	TRBJ1-1	.	.	CASSLRTGTEAFF	TGCGCCAGCAGCTTGAGAACAGGGACTGAAGCTTTCTTT
TRBV4-2	TRBJ2-7	.	TRBD2	CASSQASTGGAYEQYF	TGTGCCAGCAGCCAAGCTTCCACCGGGGGGGCGTACGAGCAGTACTTC
TRBV11-3	TRBJ2-5	.	.	CASSRGLQETQYF	TGTGCCAGCAGCCGGGGACTGCAAGAGACCCAGTACTTC
TRBV5-8	TRBJ2-1	.	TRBD1	CASSERQGQNEQFF	TGTGCCAGCAGCGAACGACAGGGGCAAAATGAGCAGTTCTTC
TRBV4-3	TRBJ2-5	once	TRBD1	CASSQVYRGHGETQYF	TGCGCCAGCAGCCAAGTCTACAGGGGCCACGGAGAGACCCAGTACTTC
TRBV19	TRBJ1-5	few	TRBD1	CASIRTGDSNQPQHF	TGTGCCAGTATAAGGACAGGAGATAGCAATCAGCCCCAGCATTTT
TRBV29-1	TRBJ1-5	.	TRBD1	CSARTGGQPQHF	TGCAGCGCCCGGACAGGAGGGCAGCCCCAGCATTTT